This TCR beta chain comes out of a study of T cell responses to AZD1222 COVID-19 vaccine (dated by TCRdb to the early 2020s). At the level of the whole study: AZD1222 recipients with second doses at about 4 weeks or about 12 weeks were pooled, because spike-specific TCR depth and breadth did not differ between schedules. TCR sequencing was performed for about 250 trial participants, of whom around 200 were given two doses of AZD1222 and approximately 26 were given two doses of MenACWY control vaccine. Trial participants were enrolled by age into subgroups of 18-55, 56-69 and 70-plus years, and roughly 160, 29 and 62 TCR-sequenced participants, respectively, were included in these subgroups.

The study at large found these results: Epitopes outside the regions mutated in the B.1.351 and B.1.1.7 variants were reportedly recognized by nearly half of the unique spike-specific TCRs. Vaccine-associated CD4 TCRs spanned the whole spike protein, with dominant responses in regions 160-218 and 743-854. Spike-specific TCR breadth and depth rose significantly after two AZD1222 doses compared with day 0 and with MenACWY recipients. Most participants were white British and females outnumbered males, and the authors suggested that clonal diversity may have been underestimated. Because no day 14 peak-response samples were available, the repertoires could be characterized only after the peak T cell response. Conclusions about previously exposed vaccinees are limited because only six or seven AZD1222 recipients were SARS-CoV-2 seropositive at baseline. In the small 56-69-year group, the increase in depth fell short of significance, most likely because of low power.

The sample's time point label, in plain terms: baseline before first vaccination. Samples from vaccinated people were obtained from the UK trials COV001 and COV002, which included a single-blind randomized controlled phase 2/3 trial of AZD1222 (ChAdOx1 nCoV-19) in healthy adults. Trial participant PBMC samples were collected at day 0 and day 28 after the second dose for TCRbeta chain sequencing. The CDR3 regions of human TCRbeta chains were subjected to immunosequencing. From the authors' description of their analysis: Repertoire TCRs were checked for matches against a reference library of SARS-CoV-2-specific TCRs that had been generated using the MIRA antigen-specificity platform. Breadth meant the fraction of unique TCRs that were SARS-CoV-2-associated, whereas depth meant the fraction of total T cells that were SARS-CoV-2-associated. Using the MIRA data, every spike-specific TCR was mapped to the spike region that the TCR reacted to and assigned to either a CD4 or a CD8 class. Log10-transformed breadth and depth values were compared by one-way ANOVA with Sidak's multiple comparisons tests. TCRdb took this table from immuneACCESS and kept in-frame rearrangements with V and J called. Such tables lack part of the clones; where checked against another copy, unresolved V genes explain under half of the gap, and the rest is unexplained. V, J and clone size are those of that table, while D and trimming were read from the DNA. A total of some 130,000 clones appear in this sample, roughly 89% of them only once. The ten largest clones take up 8.4% of the sample.

This clone was observed a few times. There is no known antigen for this receptor. Per-base qualities were not stored, and no clone one base away is much larger. Relative to germline, V is missing 5 bases and J is missing 7 bases, with 8 bases of the junction outside any gene match. CDR1 and CDR2, per the germline V gene, are MDHEN and SYDVKM. The CDR3, from cysteine to phenylalanine, totals 15 residues. Of the read, only the CDR3 DNA is kept; its 45 bases are in frame from base 1. Sequencing used peripheral blood, obtained on day 0 of AZD1222 vaccination. Recombination joined TRBV28 with TRBJ1-1, with 12 bases matching TRBD1. The clonotype comes from an adult in good health. The CDR3 reads as follows: CASSPTGQGAFEAFF. At the DNA level, the sequence is TGTGCCAGCAGTCCTACGGGACAGGGGGCCTTTGAAGCTTTCTTT.